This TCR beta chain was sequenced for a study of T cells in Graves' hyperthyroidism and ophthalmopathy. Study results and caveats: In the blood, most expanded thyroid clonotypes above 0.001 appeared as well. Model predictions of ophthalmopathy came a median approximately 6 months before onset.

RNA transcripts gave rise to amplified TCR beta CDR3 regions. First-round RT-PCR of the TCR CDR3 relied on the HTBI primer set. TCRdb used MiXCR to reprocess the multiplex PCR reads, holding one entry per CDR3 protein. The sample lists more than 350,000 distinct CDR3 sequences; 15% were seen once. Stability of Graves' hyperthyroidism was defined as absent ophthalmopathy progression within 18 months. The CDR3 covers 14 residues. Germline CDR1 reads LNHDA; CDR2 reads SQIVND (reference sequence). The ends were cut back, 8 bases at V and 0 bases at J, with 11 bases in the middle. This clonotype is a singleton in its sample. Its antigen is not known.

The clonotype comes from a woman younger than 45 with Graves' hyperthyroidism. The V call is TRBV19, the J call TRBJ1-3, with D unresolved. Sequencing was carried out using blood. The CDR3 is CASSIRSSGNTIYF. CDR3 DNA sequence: TGTGCCAGTTCCATCAGGAGCTCTGGAAACACCATATATTTT.